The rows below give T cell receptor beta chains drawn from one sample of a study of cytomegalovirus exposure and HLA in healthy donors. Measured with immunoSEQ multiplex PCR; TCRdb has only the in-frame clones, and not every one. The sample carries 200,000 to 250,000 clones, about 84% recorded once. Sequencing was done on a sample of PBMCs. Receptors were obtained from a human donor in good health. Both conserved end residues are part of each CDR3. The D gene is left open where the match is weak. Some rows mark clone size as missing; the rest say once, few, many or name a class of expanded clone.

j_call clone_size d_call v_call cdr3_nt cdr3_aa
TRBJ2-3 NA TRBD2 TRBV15 TGTGCCACCAGCGGACTACCGGGACTAGCGGGCGATAGCACAGATACGCAGTATTTT CATSGLPGLAGDSTDTQYF
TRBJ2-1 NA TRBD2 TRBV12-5 TGTGCTAGTGGTGTAGCGGGAGGGCCTGGGGATGAGCAGTTCTTC CASGVAGGPGDEQFF
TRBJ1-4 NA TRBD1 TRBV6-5 TGTGCCAGCAGTTACCGACAGGGCATCGGGGAAAAACTGTTTTTT CASSYRQGIGEKLFF
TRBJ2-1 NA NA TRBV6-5 TGTGCCAGCGGTCAAAACAAGAATGAGCAGTTCTTC CASGQNKNEQFF
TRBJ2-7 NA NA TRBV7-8 TGTGCCAGCAGCTTAGTAGCGGCCGCCTACGAGCAGTACTTC CASSLVAAAYEQYF
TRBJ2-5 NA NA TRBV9 TGTGCCAGCAGCGTAGCACCACAGAGATTCCAAGAGACCCAGTACTTC CASSVAPQRFQETQYF
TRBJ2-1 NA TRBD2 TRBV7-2 TGTGCCAGCAGCCGTCAGACTAGCGGACTGGATGAGCAGTTCTTC CASSRQTSGLDEQFF
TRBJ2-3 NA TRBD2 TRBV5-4 TGTGCCAGCAGCTTGCTAGGACTAGTAACAGATACGCAGTATTTT CASSLLGLVTDTQYF
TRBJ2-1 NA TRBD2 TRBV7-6 TGTGCCAGCAGCCTACTAGCGGGAGCGGGATCCACCTACAATGAGCAGTTCTTC CASSLLAGAGSTYNEQFF
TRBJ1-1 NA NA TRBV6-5 TGTGCCAGCAGCGCCCTCCGAGGCACTGAAGCTTTCTTT CASSALRGTEAFF
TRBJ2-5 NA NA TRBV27 TGTGCCAGCAGTTTAAGTTATCCGGGATCCAAGAGTTGGTACTTC CASSLSYPGSKSWYF
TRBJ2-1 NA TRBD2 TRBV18 TGTGCCAGCTCACCACCGGGACTAGCACTTGAGCAGTTCTTC CASSPPGLALEQFF
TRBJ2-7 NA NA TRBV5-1 TGCGCCAGCAGCTTGAACGGTGTAATCGAGCAGTACTTC CASSLNGVIEQYF
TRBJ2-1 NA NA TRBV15 TGTGCCACCAGCAGAACCCCTAGCTACTCCTACAATGAGCAGTTCTTC CATSRTPSYSYNEQFF
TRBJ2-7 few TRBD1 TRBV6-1 TGTGCCAGCAGGCAGACAGGGGCTTCCTACGAGCAGTACTTC CASRQTGASYEQYF
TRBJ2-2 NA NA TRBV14 TGTGCCAGCAGCCCGATGTTTACAGGAACCGGGGAGCTGTTTTTT CASSPMFTGTGELFF
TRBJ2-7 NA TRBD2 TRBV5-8 TGTGCCAGCAGCTTTGCGGGAGGGAACGAGCAGTACTTC CASSFAGGNEQYF
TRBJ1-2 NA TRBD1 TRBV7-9 TGTGCCAGCAGCTCGGCCGGGACAGTCTATGGCTACACCTTC CASSSAGTVYGYTF
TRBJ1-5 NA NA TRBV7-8 TGTGCCAGCAGCTTAAGGTTCGGGAGAGGCCGGAGCAATCAGCCCCAGCATTTT CASSLRFGRGRSNQPQHF
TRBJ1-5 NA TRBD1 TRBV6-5 TGTGCCAGCAGCTCCGGGACAGGGGGCGATCAGCCCCAGCATTTT CASSSGTGGDQPQHF
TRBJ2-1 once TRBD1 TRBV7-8 TGTGCCAGCAGCACGATACTCAGGGGGCACAATGAGCAGTTCTTC CASSTILRGHNEQFF
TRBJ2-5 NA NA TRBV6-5 TGTGCCAGCAGTTACGCCGGCCAAGAGACCCAGTACTTC CASSYAGQETQYF
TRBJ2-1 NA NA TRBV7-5 TGTGCCAGAAGCTTAGCGGGAATCAGCTCCTACAATGAGCAGTTCTTC CARSLAGISSYNEQFF
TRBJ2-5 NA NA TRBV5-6 TGTGCCAGCAGCTTGGCCTGGCGGGGCGACCAAGAGACCCAGTACTTC CASSLAWRGDQETQYF
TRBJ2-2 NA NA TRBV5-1 TGCGCCAGCAGCTTGCTATCGACCGGGAGTAACGGGGAGCTGTTTTTT CASSLLSTGSNGELFF
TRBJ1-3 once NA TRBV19 TGTGCCAGTAGTATAACCGGCTCTGGAAACACCATATATTTT CASSITGSGNTIYF
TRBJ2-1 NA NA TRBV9 TGTGCCAGCAGCGTAGCGTATTCCAATGAGCAGTTCTTC CASSVAYSNEQFF
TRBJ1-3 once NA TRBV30 TGTGCCTGGAGTGTACTAACGCGAAACACCATATATTTT CAWSVLTRNTIYF
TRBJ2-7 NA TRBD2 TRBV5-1 TGCGCCAGCATCGAAGGACTAGCGGGAGTCAGCGAGCAGTACTTC CASIEGLAGVSEQYF
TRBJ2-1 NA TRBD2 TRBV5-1 TGCGCCAGCAGCTATGGGACTAGCTCCTACAATGAGCAGTTCTTC CASSYGTSSYNEQFF
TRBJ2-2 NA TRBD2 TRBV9 TGTGCCAGCAGCGTAGAAAAGACTAGCGGATTAACCGGGGAGCTGTTTTTT CASSVEKTSGLTGELFF
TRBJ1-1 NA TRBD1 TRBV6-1 TGTGCCAGCAGTGTGAGGGGGCTTACTGAAGCTTTCTTT CASSVRGLTEAFF
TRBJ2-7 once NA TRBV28 TGTGCCAGCACCAAAGAAGGACTTCTCACCTACGAGCAGTACTTC CASTKEGLLTYEQYF
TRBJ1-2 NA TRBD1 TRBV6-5 TGTGCCAGCAGCTTCAGGGGGCAGGCCTATGGCTACACCTTC CASSFRGQAYGYTF
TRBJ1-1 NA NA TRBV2 TGTGCCAGCAGGAACAGGGAGAACACTGAAGCTTTCTTT CASRNRENTEAFF
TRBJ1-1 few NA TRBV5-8 TGTGCCAGCAGCGGCGGACAGCGCTCTTTGAAGCTTTTCTTT CASSGGQRSLKLFF